This T cell receptor beta chain was identified during a study of T cell responses to AZD1222 COVID-19 vaccine. Overall study results and limits: Targets within unmutated variant regions were reportedly found for nearly half of spike-specific TCRs.

As for this clone: Its target is not known.

From germline, CDR1 is SQVTM and CDR2 ANQGSEA. CDR3 size: 15 residues. V gave up 3 bases and J gave up 0 bases; unmatched junction bases: 4. Only in-frame clones appear in the TCRdb table, and some are missing; sequencing was by immunoSEQ multiplex PCR. The sample consists of roughly 190,000 clones, over 85% of them appearing once. The material was peripheral blood, obtained 28 days after the second dose of the MenACWY control vaccine. The receptor was isolated from an adult who received the MenACWY meningococcal vaccine as a control. The chain employs TRBV29-1 and TRBJ1-1, with 10 bases that match TRBD1. The CDR3 DNA reads TGCAGCGTTGAGGGGACAGGGGCTTTGAACACTGAAGCTTTCTTT. Translation gives CSVEGTGALNTEAFF. The full variable domain, with the rest looked up from reference TRBV29-1 and TRBJ1-1, is SAVISQKPSRDICQRGTSLTIQCQVDSQVTMMFWYRQQPGQSLTLIATANQGSEATYESGFVIDKFPISRPNLTFSTLTVSNMSPEDSSIYLCSVEGTGALNTEAFFGQGTRLTVV.